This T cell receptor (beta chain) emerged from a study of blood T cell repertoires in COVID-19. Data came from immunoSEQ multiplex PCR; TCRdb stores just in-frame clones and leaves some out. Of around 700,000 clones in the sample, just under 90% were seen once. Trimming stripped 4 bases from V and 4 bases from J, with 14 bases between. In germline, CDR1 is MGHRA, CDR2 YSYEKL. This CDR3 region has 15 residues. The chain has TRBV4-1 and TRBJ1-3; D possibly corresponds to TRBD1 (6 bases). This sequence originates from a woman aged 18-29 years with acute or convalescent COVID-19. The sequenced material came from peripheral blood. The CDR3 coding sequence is TGCGCCAGCAGCCTCCCACAGGGTATAGGAAACACCATATATTTT. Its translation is CASSLPQGIGNTIYF.